Listed here are 16 T cell receptor beta chains from one sample, sequenced in a study of early T cells in non-severe SARS-CoV-2 infection. TCRdb redid the calling of the 5' RACE reads with MiXCR, one entry per CDR3 protein. The sample contains about 110,000 distinct CDR3 sequences, 9% to 14% of which appear only once. The source material was whole blood. These receptors originate from an adult who was a healthcare worker with PCR-confirmed SARS-CoV-2 infection or an uninfected control (not recorded which).

This clonotype has a count of ten or more. The chain has TRBV3-1 and TRBJ2-1; the match to TRBD1 covers 9 bases. The CDR3 sequence is 17 residues long. J lost 6 bases, V lost 4 bases, and 13 bases had no gene match. The germline gives CDR1 LGHDT, CDR2 YNNKEL (reference sequence). CDR3 in DNA: TGTGCCAGCAGCCGAGCCGCGTTACAGGGGGCCGGCAATGAGCAGTTCTTC. Protein: CASSRAALQGAGNEQFF.

To note about this clonotype: One end of the junction varies from germline; a read error may be responsible. The chain combines TRBV20-1 with TRBJ2-4; perhaps TRBD2 as D (5 bases). CDR3 length equals 14 residues. In germline, CDR1 is DFQATT, CDR2 SNEGSKA (reference sequence). The CDR3 nucleotides read TGCAGTGCTCGAGAGGGAATAGCCAAAAACATTCAGTACTTC. It is translated as CSAREGIAKNIQYF.

About this clonotype: A junction end diverges from the germline sequence, so it may reflect a read error. This rearrangement joins TRBV4-1 to TRBJ2-7; TRBD2 agrees at 12 bases. The CDR3 spans 17 residues. Germline CDR1 and CDR2: MGHRA and YSYEKL. The CDR3 DNA reads as TGCGCCAGCAGCCAAGATTGGCTAGCGGGGGGGAGGCACGAGCAGCACTTC. This encodes CASSQDWLAGGRHEQHF.

The chain is built from TRBV29-1 and TRBJ2-7; D ambiguous. V was shortened by 5 bases and J by 7 bases, with 15 bases between the two germline ends. In germline, CDR1 is SQVTM, CDR2 ANQGSEA. The CDR3 consists of 12 residues. The CDR3 DNA is TGCAGCGTTACCGGGCCCCGTGGAGAGCAGTACTTC. Its protein product is CSVTGPRGEQYF.

Judged by abundance, this clonotype is medium-sized. The rearrangement uses TRBV7-6 and TRBJ2-1; TRBD2 matches at 10 bases. This CDR3 is 15 amino acids long. Germline CDR1 and CDR2: SGHVS and FNYEAQ. V lost 1 base and J lost 6; bases outside the gene matches: 3. Here the CDR3 DNA reads TGTGCCAGCAGCTTAGTCCCTAGCGGGGGCAATGAGCAGTTCTTC. It translates to CASSLVPSGGNEQFF. Combining the CDR3 with reference TRBV7-6 and TRBJ2-1 gives the whole variable domain GAGVSQSPRYKVTKRGQDVALRCDPISGHVSLYWYRQALGQGPEFLTYFNYEAQQDKSGLPNDRFSAERPEGSISTLTIQRTEQRDSAMYRCASSLVPSGGNEQFFGPGTRLTVL.

The rearrangement links TRBV11-2 to TRBJ1-3; tentatively, D is TRBD1 (6 bases). CDR3 size: 15 residues. From germline, CDR1 is SGHAT and CDR2 FQNNGV. V was cut by 4 bases and J by 0 bases, with 10 bases left in between. Here the CDR3 DNA reads TGTGCCAGCAGCTCCTGGACAGACTCTGGAAACACCATATATTTT. This encodes CASSSWTDSGNTIYF.

This chain connects TRBV29-1 to TRBJ2-7; D uncertain. The CDR3 contains 13 residues. Trimming stripped 4 bases from V and 0 bases from J, with 10 bases between. CDR1 and CDR2 from the germline V gene are SQVTM and ANQGSEA. The CDR3 region has the DNA TGCAGCGTTGGCAGACCCAGCTCCTACGAGCAGTACTTC. Encoded protein: CSVGRPSSYEQYF.

This clonotype was counted many times. The chain is built from TRBV12-3 or TRBV12-4 and TRBJ2-2; TRBD2 might be the D (7 bases). There are 15 residues in the CDR3. Trimming took off 6 bases at V and 1 base at J, with 12 bases between the two ends. In DNA form, the CDR3 reads TGTGCCAGCAGCCGAGGGGGGGAGAACACCGGGGAGCTGTTTTTT. This sequence encodes CASSRGGENTGELFF.

J is TRBJ2-7 and V is TRBV20-1, with D perhaps matching TRBD2 (6 bases). There are 13 residues in the CDR3. With 7 bases removed from V and 0 bases from J, the gap between germline ends came to 13 bases. CDR1 and CDR2 (germline): DFQATT, SNEGSKA (reference sequence). The CDR3 sequence: CSVSQRVSYEQYF. The CDR3 nucleotides read TGCAGTGTTAGTCAGCGGGTCTCCTACGAGCAGTACTTC.

This sequence joins TRBV29-1 and TRBJ2-3; D perhaps matches TRBD1 (5 bases). CDR1 is SQVTM and CDR2 is ANQGSEA in the germline V gene. Trimming cost V 4 bases and J 1 base, with 12 bases left between them. The CDR3 extends over 14 amino acids. The CDR3: CSVVTGPGTDTQYF. CDR3 nucleotide sequence: TGCAGCGTTGTAACAGGACCCGGCACAGATACGCAGTATTTT.

In its sample, this clonotype was seen many times. Relative to the germline gene, one junction end is altered; a read error may explain this. This chain joins TRBV12-3 or TRBV12-4 and TRBJ2-3; D might be TRBD2 (7 bases). The CDR3 sequence is 14 residues long. CDR3 protein: CARSSRGGPDTQYF. CDR3 nucleotide sequence: TGTGCCAGGAGTTCTAGGGGGGGACCGGATACGCAGTATTTT.

The CDR3 reads CANAREHNTEAFF. DNA for the CDR3: TGTGCCAACGCCCGGGAACACAACACTGAAGCTTTCTTT. This chain uses TRBV7-2 with TRBJ1-1; unclear D gene. Germline CDR1 SGHTA, CDR2 FQGNSA. This CDR3 has 13 residues. The V end was cut by 10 bases, the J end by 2 bases, with 14 bases between.

This clonotype appeared many times. V gene TRBV20-1 combines with J gene TRBJ1-1, with D uncertain. Trimming cost V 5 bases and J 1 base, with 11 bases left between them. This CDR3 has 13 residues. CDR1 is DFQATT, CDR2 SNEGSKA, per germline (reference sequence). The CDR3 spells CSAHEGKNTEAFF. CDR3 in DNA: TGCAGTGCTCACGAGGGAAAGAACACTGAAGCTTTCTTT.

This chain connects TRBV6-6 to TRBJ2-5, with D perhaps matching TRBD1 (5 bases). This CDR3 has 11 residues. The V gene lost 6 bases and the J gene lost 12 bases, with 14 bases spanning the gap. The germline V gene encodes CDR1 MNHNY and CDR2 SVGAGI (reference sequence). CDR3 region: CASRGLSEKYF. In DNA form, the CDR3 reads TGTGCCAGCAGGGGGCTATCTGAAAAGTACTTC.

This chain links TRBV4-2 with TRBJ2-1; D not certain. The V end was cut by 1 base, the J end by 0 bases, with 10 bases between. This CDR3 has 16 residues. CDR1 is LGHNA, CDR2 YNFKEQ, per germline. The CDR3 bases are TGTGCCAGCAGCCAAGGGACCTCCATCTCCTACAATGAGCAGTTCTTC. This codes for CASSQGTSISYNEQFF.

This clonotype was seen ten or more times. V gene TRBV5-1 combines with J gene TRBJ2-7; TRBD1 aligns across 9 bases. Germline trimming cut 4 bases from V and 3 bases from J; bases unmatched to any gene: 5. Germline CDR1 reads SGHRS; CDR2 reads YFSETQ. This CDR3 has 14 amino acids. The DNA for the CDR3 is TGCGCCAGCAGCCGGGACAGGGATATCTACGAGCAGTACTTC. Encoded protein: CASSRDRDIYEQYF.